This T cell receptor beta chain was captured in a study of control samples from healthy donors and cancer patients. Sequencing was performed with immunoSEQ multiplex PCR; in TCRdb, only in-frame clones are kept and a portion is missing. Its table records some 180,000 clones. This receptor was taken from a woman under 40 in good health. The sequenced sample consisted of blood.

The CDR3 DNA is TGTGCCAGCTCACCTTCTTCCGGGAGCAATCAGCCCCAGCATTTT. It encodes CASSPSSGSNQPQHF. This chain links TRBV18 with TRBJ1-5; D gene ambiguous. V was pared by 3 bases and J by 1 base, with 10 bases between. The germline V gene has CDR1 KGHSH and CDR2 LQKENI. This CDR3 has 15 amino acids.